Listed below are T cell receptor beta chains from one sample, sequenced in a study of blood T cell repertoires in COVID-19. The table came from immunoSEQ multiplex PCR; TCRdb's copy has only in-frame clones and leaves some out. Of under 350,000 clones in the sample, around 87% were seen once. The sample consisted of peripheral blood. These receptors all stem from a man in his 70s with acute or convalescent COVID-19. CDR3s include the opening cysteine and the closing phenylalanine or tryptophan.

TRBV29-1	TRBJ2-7	CSVRSWELDEQYF
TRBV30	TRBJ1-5	CAWRAGTGGNQPQHF
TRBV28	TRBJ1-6	CASALPTGGQINSPLHF
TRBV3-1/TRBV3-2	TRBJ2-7	CASSRRVGGGGSYEQYF
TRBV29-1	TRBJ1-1	CSVANRVYTEAFF
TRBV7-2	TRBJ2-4	CASSLGQTKNIQYF
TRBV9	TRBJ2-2	CASSVVGGAGELFF
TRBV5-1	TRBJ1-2	CASSPTGGNYGYTF
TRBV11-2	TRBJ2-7	CASSLAYDEQYF
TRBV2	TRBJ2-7	CASRPSAVPSYEQYF
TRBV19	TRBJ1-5	CASSPQGLSNQPQHF
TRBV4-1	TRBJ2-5	CASSEPQGLAGGEETQYF
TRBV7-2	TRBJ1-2	CASSFGGARGYTF
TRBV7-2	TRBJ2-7	CASSKGLAGYEQYF
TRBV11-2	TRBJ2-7	CASRPLAGGSYYEQYF
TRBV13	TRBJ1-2	CASSLAGAQGYTF
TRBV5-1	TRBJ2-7	CASSLTGTGFYEQYF
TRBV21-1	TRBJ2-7	CASSKLEDGRVPHEQYF
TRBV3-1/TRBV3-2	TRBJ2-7	CASSRGLAGAYEQYF
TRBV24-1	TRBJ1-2	CATSDSGQINYGYTF
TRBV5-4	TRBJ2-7	CASSLVDKTGYEQYF
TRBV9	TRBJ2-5	CASSVGGRASGQETQYF
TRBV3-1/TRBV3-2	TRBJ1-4	CASSSGTFAEKLFF
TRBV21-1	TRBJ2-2	CASSLRPRAGTGELFF
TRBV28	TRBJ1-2	CASSYPPPDYGYTF
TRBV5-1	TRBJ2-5	CASSHRTSYTLPWETQYF
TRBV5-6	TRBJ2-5	CASSLEAGHVQETQYF
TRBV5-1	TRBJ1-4	CASSEQGTGNEKLFF
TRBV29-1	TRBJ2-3	CSVEPLEASTDTQYF
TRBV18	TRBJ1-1	CASSPGQGNTEAFF
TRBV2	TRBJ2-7	CASSESWWDRGSYEQYF
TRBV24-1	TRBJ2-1	CATSPNPGTGSSYNEQFF
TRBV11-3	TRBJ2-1	CASSFSPRGNEQFF
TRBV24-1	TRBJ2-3	CATSVEDRGLGDTQYF
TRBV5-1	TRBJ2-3	CASSRRPGTGTDTQYF
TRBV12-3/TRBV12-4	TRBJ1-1	CASQGVNTEAFF
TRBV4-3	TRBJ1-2	CASSQVALGQGAGGYTF
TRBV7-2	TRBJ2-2	CASSLEWGRNTGELFF
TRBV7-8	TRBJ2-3	CASGLAGEFDTQYF
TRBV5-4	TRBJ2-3	CASSRDYLQADTQYF
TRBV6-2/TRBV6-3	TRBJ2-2	CASSGTSGRAHGELFF
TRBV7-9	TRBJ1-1	CASSILPMNTEAFF
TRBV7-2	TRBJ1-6	CASSLRSARNNSPLHF
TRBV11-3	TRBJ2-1	CASSPEGRGEQFF
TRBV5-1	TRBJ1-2	CASSRGPNYGYTF
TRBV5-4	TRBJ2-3	CASSLSGGTDTQYF
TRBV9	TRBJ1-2	CASSVGGGGNYGYTF
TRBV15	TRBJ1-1	CATSGLRGASTEAFF
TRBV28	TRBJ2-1	CASSFRRGGPKAYNEQFF
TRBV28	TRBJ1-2	CASRRQGQRSYGYTF
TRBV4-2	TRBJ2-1	CASSPRAGIYNEQFF